Below are 30 T cell receptor beta chains sequenced from a single sample in a study of OX40 agonist ivuxolimab in advanced cancers. Measured with immunoSEQ multiplex PCR; TCRdb has only the in-frame clones, and not every one. The table shows about 64,000 clones, with about 88% occurring only once. The specimen comprised CD4+ or CD8+ T cells sorted from blood, sampled in a trial of the OX40 agonist ivuxolimab. Source of these receptors: an adult with an advanced solid tumor such as melanoma, head and neck, liver or kidney cancer.

The CDR3 DNA is TGCGCCAGCAGCCACGGGACTGGAGGTTGGGAGCAGTACTTC. Translation gives CASSHGTGGWEQYF. This chain joins TRBV5-1 and TRBJ2-7; a weak D match, TRBD2 (6 bases). Germline V lookup: CDR1 SGHRS, CDR2 YFSETQ. V shed 4 bases and J shed 7 bases, with 18 bases lying between them. The CDR3 spans 14 residues.

This clone was seen a handful of times. This CDR3 reads CASKAPDRAYEQYF. The CDR3 DNA is TGTGCCAGCAAGGCCCCGGACAGGGCCTACGAGCAGTACTTC. The chain has TRBV2 and TRBJ2-7; 8 nucleotides match TRBD1. V lost 7 bases and J lost 2; bases outside the gene matches: 7. This CDR3 contains 14 residues. Germline V gene sequence: CDR1 SNHLY, CDR2 FYNNEI.

The rearrangement uses TRBV4-2 and TRBJ1-3, with D maybe TRBD1 (6 bases). The V end lost 5 bases, the J end lost 0 bases, and 11 bases lay between the germline ends. The CDR3 has 15 residues. Germline V lookup: CDR1 LGHNA, CDR2 YNFKEQ. The CDR3 region is CASSEIQGSGNTIYF. The CDR3 DNA follows: TGTGCCAGCAGCGAAATACAGGGCTCTGGAAACACCATATATTTT.

The V gene is TRBV19, the J gene TRBJ2-1; 10 nucleotides agree with TRBD1. Trimming at V came to 9 bases and at J to 3 bases, leaving 11 bases not matched to a gene. Germline values: CDR1 LNHDA, CDR2 SQIVND (reference sequence). There are 16 residues in the CDR3. The CDR3 bases are TGTGCCAGCCATCCCGGGACAGGGGAGATCTACAATGAGCAGTTCTTC. Protein product: CASHPGTGEIYNEQFF. Using reference TRBV19 and TRBJ2-1 for the parts outside the CDR3, the full variable domain is DGGITQSPKYLFRKEGQNVTLSCEQNLNHDAMYWYRQDPGQGLRLIYYSQIVNDFQKGDIAEGYSVSREKKESFPLTVTSAQKNPTAFYLCASHPGTGEIYNEQFFGPGTRLTVL.

The chain uses TRBV7-2 and TRBJ2-3; D is perhaps TRBD1 (5 bases). V dropped 6 bases and J dropped 2 bases, with 18 bases sitting between them. This CDR3 has 16 amino acids. From germline, CDR1 is SGHTA and CDR2 FQGNSA. CDR3 DNA: TGTGCCAGCAGACCAACGTTGTATGGGGCCACAGATACGCAGTATTTT. It codes for CASRPTLYGATDTQYF. Supplemented by reference TRBV7-2 and TRBJ2-3, the full variable domain reads GAGVSQSPSNKVTEKGKDVELRCDPISGHTALYWYRQSLGQGLEFLIYFQGNSAPDKSGLPSDRFSAERTGGSVSTLTIQRTQQEDSAVYLCASRPTLYGATDTQYFGPGTRLTVL.

The chain links TRBV7-6 to TRBJ2-2; 9 positions match TRBD2. The junction had 2 bases not matched to a gene; V was cut back by 0 bases and J by 6 bases. This CDR3 comprises 15 residues. The germline gives CDR1 SGHVS, CDR2 FNYEAQ. CDR3 loop: CASSLAWTSAGELFF. CDR3 coding DNA: TGTGCCAGCAGCTTAGCGTGGACTAGCGCCGGGGAGCTGTTTTTT.

The V and J genes are TRBV19 and TRBJ2-3; D remains unclear. The V end lost 4 bases, the J end lost 5 bases, and 13 bases lay between the germline ends. This CDR3 is 14 amino acids long. The germline gives CDR1 LNHDA, CDR2 SQIVND (reference sequence). The CDR3 loop reads CASSTSHFRDTQYF. The CDR3, as DNA: TGTGCCAGTAGTACATCACATTTCAGAGATACGCAGTATTTT.

CDR3 bases: TGTGCCACCAGCAGAGTTTCCGGGACAGGGTACAATCAGCCCCAGCATTTT. This codes for CATSRVSGTGYNQPQHF. The chain has TRBV15 and TRBJ1-5; 9 nucleotides line up with TRBD1. V lost 1 base to trimming and J lost 3 bases; unmatched junction nucleotides: 7. The CDR3 contains 17 residues. The germline CDR1 and CDR2 sequences are LNHNV and YYDKDF (reference sequence).

The chain links TRBV5-1 to TRBJ2-1; no reliable D call. V lost 4 bases and J lost 1, with 9 bases in between. Germline values: CDR1 SGHRS, CDR2 YFSETQ. The CDR3 runs to 14 residues. CDR3 region: CASSAGDSYNEQFF. The CDR3 nucleotides are TGCGCCAGCAGCGCAGGTGATTCCTACAATGAGCAGTTCTTC.

The rearrangement links TRBV19 to TRBJ2-5, with D perhaps matching TRBD1 (6 bases). There are 16 residues in the CDR3. V dropped 2 bases and J dropped 4 bases, with 17 bases sitting between them. From germline, CDR1 is LNHDA and CDR2 SQIVND (reference sequence). The CDR3 region is CASSINRGQPRETQYF. CDR3 DNA sequence: TGTGCCAGTAGTATAAATAGAGGACAGCCCAGAGAGACCCAGTACTTC.

The chain recombines TRBV30 with TRBJ1-2; unclear D gene. The CDR3 has 12 residues. Per germline, CDR1 GTSNPN and CDR2 SVGIG (reference sequence). The V end lost 0 bases, the J end lost 7 bases, and 9 bases lay between the germline ends. The CDR3, as DNA: TGTGCCTGGAGTGTGGGCACGACTGGCTACACCTTC. Its protein is CAWSVGTTGYTF.

This clone has only a few counts. This chain uses TRBV4-2 with TRBJ2-7, with D perhaps matching TRBD2 (5 bases). CDR1 LGHNA and CDR2 YNFKEQ come from the germline V gene. CDR3 size: 13 residues. Trimming shortened V by 1 base and J by 4 bases, and 8 bases separated the two germline ends. The CDR3 sequence is CASSQGGAYEQYF. The CDR3 region has the DNA TGTGCCAGCAGCCAAGGGGGAGCGTACGAGCAGTACTTC.

V and J are TRBV28 and TRBJ2-3; TRBD2 matches at 8 bases. V was clipped by 5 bases and J by 1 base; unmatched bases: 2. Germline V gene lookup returns CDR1 MDHEN and CDR2 SYDVKM. The CDR3 is 14 amino acids. CDR3 coding DNA: TGTGCCAGCAGTACAGCGGGGGGCACAGATACGCAGTATTTT. This codes for CASSTAGGTDTQYF.

The chain employs TRBV19 and TRBJ2-3; 9 nucleotides agree with TRBD1. Unmatched junction bases numbered 5, after V lost 4 bases and J lost 0 bases. In germline, CDR1 is LNHDA, CDR2 SQIVND (reference sequence). The CDR3 covers 16 residues. The CDR3 nucleotides are TGTGCCAGTAGTAGTAAACAGGGGGCGAGCACAGATACGCAGTATTTT. It specifies CASSSKQGASTDTQYF.

The genes are TRBV7-9 and TRBJ2-7, with D possibly matching TRBD1 (6 bases). Per the germline V gene, CDR1 is SEHNR and CDR2 is FQNEAQ (reference sequence). The CDR3 has 14 residues. The ends were cut back, 1 base at V and 3 bases at J, with 10 bases in the middle. This CDR3 is CASSLGVDSYEQYF. CDR3 DNA: TGTGCCAGCAGCTTAGGGGTGGACAGCTACGAGCAGTACTTC. Full variable domain (rest looked up from reference TRBV7-9 and TRBJ2-7): DTGVSQNPRHKITKRGQNVTFRCDPISEHNRLYWYRQTLGQGPEFLTYFQNEAQLEKSRLLSDRFSAERPKGSFSTLEIQRTEQGDSAMYLCASSLGVDSYEQYFGPGTRLTVT.

This clone was detected once. The chain joins TRBV9 to TRBJ2-3; D gene ambiguous. Germline-derived CDR1 and CDR2 are SGDLS and YYNGEE. The CDR3 extends over 19 amino acids. Between the trimmed V and J ends, which lost 0 bases and 0 bases, there was a span of 20 bases. The CDR3 region has the DNA TGTGCCAGCAGCGTAGGGGGTATTGGTGTCTATACTAGCACAGATACGCAGTATTTT. It encodes CASSVGGIGVYTSTDTQYF.

This clone was counted once. The J gene is TRBJ2-5, the V gene TRBV5-1, with 7 bases fitting TRBD1. The germline V gene has CDR1 SGHRS and CDR2 YFSETQ. CDR3 length: 13 residues. Trimming took 5 bases from V and 4 from J; bases not matched to a gene: 5. The DNA for the CDR3 is TGCGCCAGCAGTAACAGGGGCGGAGAGACCCAGTACTTC. It yields the protein CASSNRGGETQYF.

The chain links TRBV5-5 to TRBJ1-5; D is ambiguous. CDR1 is SGHKS and CDR2 is YYEKEE in the germline V gene (reference sequence). The CDR3 has 15 residues. Trimming took off 0 bases at V and 2 bases at J, with 9 bases between the two ends. The CDR3 spells CASSLGESRNQPQHF. CDR3 nucleotides: TGTGCCAGCAGCTTGGGAGAGTCCCGCAATCAGCCCCAGCATTTT.

The rearrangement links TRBV27 to TRBJ2-5, with D perhaps being TRBD1 or TRBD2 (6 bases each). In germline, CDR1 is MNHEY, CDR2 SMNVEV (reference sequence). The CDR3 sequence is 16 residues long. The V end was cut by 5 bases, the J end by 3 bases, with 19 bases between. CDR3 in DNA: TGTGCCAGCAGTCTTGGAGTAGGGGGGCCCGAAGAGACCCAGTACTTC. Translation: CASSLGVGGPEETQYF.

The rearrangement joins TRBV6-1 to TRBJ1-5; the D gene is possibly TRBD1 (6 bases). Trimming pared 5 bases from V and 4 bases from J, leaving 15 bases between. The CDR3 spans 15 residues. From germline, CDR1 is MNHNS and CDR2 SASEGT. CDR3 protein: CASSSPGTPNQPQHF. CDR3 DNA: TGTGCCAGCAGTTCCCCCGGGACACCGAATCAGCCCCAGCATTTT.

The chain employs TRBV19 and TRBJ2-2, with a possible D match to TRBD2 (6 bases). V was pared by 3 bases and J by 4 bases, with 15 bases between. Germline V gives CDR1 LNHDA, CDR2 SQIVND (reference sequence). The length of the CDR3 is 16 residues. This CDR3 reads CASSMGRGASTGELFF. The DNA for the CDR3 is TGTGCCAGTAGTATGGGGCGGGGCGCGAGCACCGGGGAGCTGTTTTTT.

This clone has a handful of counts. CDR3 amino acids: CASSGLAGGNYEQYF. CDR3 coding DNA: TGTGCCAGCTCAGGGCTAGCGGGGGGCAACTACGAGCAGTACTTC. J is TRBJ2-7 and V is TRBV18, with 11 bases aligning to TRBD2. Germline assignment: CDR1 KGHSH and CDR2 LQKENI. CDR3 size: 15 residues. V lost 5 bases to trimming and J lost 3 bases; unmatched junction nucleotides: 6.

By share, this clone ranks as medium-sized. V and J are TRBV6-5 and TRBJ2-7, with TRBD2 identical over 10 bases. V was pared by 7 bases and J by 7 bases, with 13 bases of the junction left unmatched. Per germline, CDR1 MNHEY and CDR2 SVGAGI. The CDR3 consists of 15 residues. The CDR3: CASTKQSGGVWEQYF. The CDR3 DNA follows: TGTGCCAGCACCAAACAGAGCGGGGGGGTTTGGGAGCAGTACTTC.

This chain joins TRBV29-1 and TRBJ2-1; TRBD2 agrees at 10 bases. V lost 2 bases, J lost 9 bases, and 10 bases stayed unmatched. The V gene's germline CDR1 is SQVTM and CDR2 ANQGSEA. CDR3 length equals 15 residues. The CDR3 protein is CSVEPSSGGIGEQFF. The CDR3 DNA sequence: TGCAGCGTTGAACCTTCTAGCGGGGGTATCGGTGAGCAGTTCTTC.

This clone was seen once. The chain is built from TRBV19 and TRBJ1-6; TRBD1 matches 9 bases. CDR3 length equals 14 residues. Germline trimming cut 4 bases from V and 7 bases from J; bases unmatched to any gene: 2. CDR1 and CDR2 (germline): LNHDA, SQIVND (reference sequence). Here the CDR3 reads CASSTTGGNSPLHF. The DNA of the CDR3 is TGTGCCAGTAGTACCACAGGGGGCAATTCACCCCTCCACTTT.

This sequence joins TRBV11-2 and TRBJ2-3; TRBD2 matches 9 bases. The trim removed 5 bases at V and 15 bases at J, leaving 9 bases unmatched. The CDR3 covers 12 residues. CDR1 and CDR2 (germline): SGHAT, FQNNGV. CDR3 residues: CASSIPGLAHYF. In DNA, the CDR3 is TGTGCCAGCAGCATACCGGGACTAGCTCATTATTTT.

The chain links TRBV28 to TRBJ1-1, with D unresolved. The germline V gene has CDR1 MDHEN and CDR2 SYDVKM. V was cut by 3 bases and J by 4 bases, with 6 bases left in between. The CDR3 totals 12 residues. The chain's CDR3 is CASSFGVTEAFF. The CDR3 DNA reads TGTGCCAGCAGTTTCGGTGTCACTGAAGCTTTCTTT.

V usage is TRBV28 and J usage is TRBJ1-2, with a possible D match to TRBD1 (5 bases). Between the trimmed V and J ends, which lost 2 bases and 4 bases, there was a span of 8 bases. The CDR3 sequence is 13 residues long. Germline CDR1 reads MDHEN; CDR2 reads SYDVKM. The CDR3 loop reads CASSLPGGYGYTF. For the CDR3, the DNA is TGTGCCAGCAGTTTACCGGGGGGCTATGGCTACACCTTC.

A note on this clone: Other DNA sequences in the sample encode the same CDR3. The chain links TRBV5-1 to TRBJ2-3; no reliable D call. With 4 bases removed from V and 2 bases from J, the gap between germline ends came to 5 bases. The CDR3 loop spans 12 amino acids. Germline V gene lookup returns CDR1 SGHRS and CDR2 YFSETQ. The CDR3 region is CASSPDTDTQYF. CDR3 bases: TGCGCCAGCAGCCCGGACACAGATACGCAGTATTTT.

The chain carries TRBV28 and TRBJ2-7; possibly TRBD1 or TRBD2 for D (5 bases each). Germline CDR1 reads MDHEN; CDR2 reads SYDVKM. V was pared by 7 bases and J by 4 bases, with 20 bases between. The CDR3 has 15 amino acids. In DNA form, the CDR3 reads TGTGCCAGCAACCGAGGGGCCCTACCCGTATACGAGCAGTACTTC. It is translated as CASNRGALPVYEQYF. Together with reference TRBV28 and TRBJ2-7, the CDR3 gives the full variable domain: DVKVTQSSRYLVKRTGEKVFLECVQDMDHENMFWYRQDPGLGLRLIYFSYDVKMKEKGDIPEGYSVSREKKERFSLILESASTNQTSMYLCASNRGALPVYEQYFGPGTRLTVT.